A single sample gave rise to the 8 T cell receptor beta chains below, sequenced in a study of T-cell reconstitution after alpha-beta-depleted transplantation in children. This sample's TCRbeta library carried unique molecular identifier barcodes. Using its own MiXCR run on the PCR reads, TCRdb lists one record per CDR3 protein. The sample consists of 700,000 to 850,000 distinct CDR3 sequences, roughly 15% of them appearing once. This material consisted of PBMCs, mostly from graft donor cells, taken 360 days after TCRalphabeta/CD19-depleted stem cell transplant. The receptors were gathered from a male patient younger than 18 who had a stem cell transplant for acute lymphoblastic leukemia, so the T cells may come from the graft donor.

This chain links TRBV2 with TRBJ2-1, with D possibly TRBD1 on 5 matching bases. Germline values: CDR1 SNHLY, CDR2 FYNNEI. Between the trimmed V and J ends, which lost 5 bases and 15 bases, there was a span of 17 bases. The CDR3 totals 12 residues. The CDR3, as DNA: TGTGCCAGCAGTAGCCGACGGACAAATCTGTTCTTC. Encoded protein: CASSSRRTNLFF.

The chain employs TRBV20-1 and TRBJ2-7, with D hard to call. Trimming removed 0 bases at V and 0 bases at J, with 6 bases between. The CDR3 has 13 amino acids. Germline-derived CDR1 and CDR2 are DFQATT and SNEGSKA (reference sequence). CDR3 in DNA: TGCAGTGCTAGAGAAGAAGGCTCCTACGAGCAGTACTTC. Protein: CSAREEGSYEQYF.

This clonotype came up a few times. The chain links TRBV20-1 to TRBJ2-2, with TRBD2 matching over 8 bases. This CDR3 comprises 15 residues. V was pared by 1 base and J by 5 bases, with 6 bases of the junction left unmatched. Germline V gives CDR1 DFQATT, CDR2 SNEGSKA (reference sequence). DNA for the CDR3: TGCAGTGCTAGAGGTAGCGGGAAACGGACCGGGGAGCTGTTTTTT. This sequence encodes CSARGSGKRTGELFF.

The chain links TRBV5-1 to TRBJ1-4; weak D call: TRBD1 (6 bases). V lost 2 bases and J lost 4, with 15 bases in between. Germline lookup yields CDR1 SGHRS and CDR2 YFSETQ. This CDR3 has 16 amino acids. CDR3 in amino acids: CASSFPQGTVNEKLFF. The CDR3 nucleotides are TGCGCCAGCAGCTTTCCCCAGGGGACCGTTAATGAAAAACTGTTTTTT.

The chain couples TRBV7-6 to TRBJ1-6; 7 bases map to TRBD1. The junction had 3 bases not matched to a gene; V was cut back by 2 bases and J by 5 bases. There are 15 residues in the CDR3. Germline-derived CDR1 and CDR2 are SGHVS and FNYEAQ. The chain's CDR3 is CASSLWGTDNSPLHF. The DNA for the CDR3 is TGTGCCAGCAGCTTATGGGGGACAGATAATTCACCCCTCCACTTT. The full variable domain, its missing parts supplied by reference TRBV7-6 and TRBJ1-6, is GAGVSQSPRYKVTKRGQDVALRCDPISGHVSLYWYRQALGQGPEFLTYFNYEAQQDKSGLPNDRFSAERPEGSISTLTIQRTEQRDSAMYRCASSLWGTDNSPLHFGNGTRLTVT.

The chain joins TRBV10-1 to TRBJ2-1; perhaps D is TRBD1 or TRBD2 (6 bases each). Between the trimmed V and J ends, which lost 10 bases and 2 bases, there was a span of 18 bases. The CDR3 extends over 15 amino acids. CDR1 is WNHNN and CDR2 is SYGVQD in the germline V gene (reference sequence). The CDR3 region is CATEEGQGPYNEQFF. In nucleotides, the CDR3 is TGCGCCACCGAGGAGGGTCAGGGGCCCTACAATGAGCAGTTCTTC.

In this sample, this clonotype turned up a few times. The rearrangement links TRBV29-1 to TRBJ2-3; 8 positions match TRBD2. Germline V CDR1 and CDR2: SQVTM, ANQGSEA. This CDR3 spans 14 amino acids. V gave up 7 bases and J gave up 6 bases; unmatched junction bases: 12. CDR3 nucleotide sequence: TGCAGCGCCCTCCGGGGGGGAGTTGGGGATACGCAGTATTTT. Translating it yields CSALRGGVGDTQYF.

The gene calls are TRBV18 and TRBJ1-1; TRBD1 matches 11 bases. CDR3 length: 15 amino acids. With V trimmed by 4 bases and J by 5 bases, 6 bases remained unmatched. The germline gives CDR1 KGHSH, CDR2 LQKENI. Written as DNA, the CDR3 is TGTGCCAGCTCACTGGACAGGGGGCTGATGACTGAAGCTTTCTTT. It is translated as CASSLDRGLMTEAFF.